This TCR beta chain was profiled in a study of tumor-infiltrating lymphocytes in localized non-small cell lung cancer (dated by TCRdb to the early 2020s). Background for the entire study: Several histologies were represented in the cohort, which also included both smokers and never-smokers as well as patients whose samples were collected after neoadjuvant chemotherapy. From each patient came resected tumor tissue plus uninvolved lung tissue from that same patient, and the uninvolved lung tissue was described as non-adjacent to the tumor. Flow cytometry, multiplex immunofluorescence, RNA-seq, exome sequencing and proteomics were applied to the same patients as TCR sequencing, which was one of several integrated assays. For roughly 55 patients, immunoSEQ T-cell fraction was compared between paired tumor and uninvolved lung. In total, the ICON cohort was made up of about 160 surgical patients who had localized non-small cell lung cancer and whose tumors were resected. Paper-wide results and their limitations: Because assay coverage varied across patients depending on available tissue quantity, TCR sequencing was performed for only a subset of the cohort. In line with immunofluorescence CD3 counts, TCRbeta sequencing supported higher T cell infiltration in tumors compared with uninvolved lung tissue. Because different assays used different pieces of the same tissue, technical variation could not be distinguished from intratumor heterogeneity. The TCR-derived T-cell fraction showed no difference between the flow cytometry-defined immunotypes IM1 (good prognosis) and IM2 (poor prognosis).

Notes on this clone: No antigen is known for it. Base qualities are not recorded, but no much larger clone differs from it by a single base.

Patient enrollment in ICON started in the first half of 2016, and the final patient was enrolled in September 2018. From a subcohort of some 76 patients, fresh tumor and matched uninvolved tissue were collected for in-depth immune analyses, including TCR sequencing. DNA isolated from bulk tissue, without cell sorting, was used for TCR sequencing. The immunoSEQ assay used for TCR sequencing gave the T-cell fraction in both tumor and uninvolved lung tissue. Per the authors' processing: For survival analysis, patients were divided into high (upper tertile) and low (lower two tertiles) T-cell fraction groups, which were compared by log-rank test. A signed-rank test was used to check for differences in T-cell fraction between paired tumor and uninvolved lung. The clones in this table, taken by TCRdb from immuneACCESS, are in-frame only. Not every clone is retained; where verified, under half of the shortfall comes from an unresolved V gene, and the cause of the rest is unknown. V, J and clone size reflect that table, while D and trimming were determined from the DNA. The sample table shows 15,000 or so clones, and roughly 85% are seen once. Of the sample, 3% to 4% falls within the top ten clones.

Sequencing used uninvolved lung tissue not adjacent to the tumor. This TCR derives from a human donor with non-small cell lung cancer.

The CDR3: CASSSSANSPLHF. The nucleotides are TGTGCCAGCAGCTCGAGTGCTAATTCACCCCTCCACTTT. The rearranged chain carries TRBV7-9 and TRBJ1-6, with the D gene call left open. The germline V gene (reference sequence) sets CDR1 to SEHNR and CDR2 to FQNEAQ. The CDR3, from cysteine to phenylalanine, totals 13 residues. CDR3 DNA is the only sequence kept; it has 39 bases, read in frame from the first base. Between the V and J ends, shortened by 4 bases and 6 bases respectively, the junction contains 7 bases.